These 25 T cell receptor beta chains came from one sample sequenced in a study of shared clonotypes between healthy human individuals. Naive CD8 cells were CD45RO-negative, positively selected for CCR7, excluding terminally differentiated effector memory CD45RA+ cells. The table came from immunoSEQ multiplex PCR; TCRdb's copy has only in-frame clones and leaves some out. The table includes roughly 2,000,000 clones, approximately 94% detected once. What was sequenced was naive CD8+ T cells sorted from blood. All receptors derive from a man between 18 and 29 years old in good health.

The CDR3 here is CASSRTGRVTEAFF. The CDR3 bases are TGTGCCAGCAGTCGGACAGGGAGAGTCACTGAAGCTTTCTTT. This chain joins TRBV28 and TRBJ1-1, with TRBD1 matching over 8 bases. With 5 bases clipped from V and 4 bases from J, the junction kept 6 bases outside the gene matches. This CDR3 region has 14 residues. In germline, CDR1 is MDHEN, CDR2 SYDVKM.

The CDR3 coding sequence is TGTGCCAGCAGTCCCTCCGGCGGACAATACGTCTACGAGCAGTACTTC. This gives the protein CASSPSGGQYVYEQYF. The chain combines TRBV27 with TRBJ2-7, with D maybe TRBD1 (5 bases). CDR3 size: 16 residues. The ends were cut back, 5 bases at V and 3 bases at J, with 20 bases in the middle. The V gene's germline CDR1 is MNHEY and CDR2 SMNVEV (reference sequence).

This clone was counted between two and nine times. The rearrangement joins TRBV7-2 to TRBJ2-4; possible D gene TRBD1, 6 bases. The CDR3 loop spans 16 amino acids. Trimming pared 6 bases from V and 0 bases from J, leaving 15 bases between. Germline V gene data show CDR1 as SGHTA and CDR2 as FQGNSA. CDR3 residues: CASSGTFGLAKNIQYF. The CDR3 coding sequence is TGTGCCAGCAGTGGGACATTTGGTTTAGCCAAAAACATTCAGTACTTC.

This chain links TRBV9 with TRBJ2-7; 7 positions agree with TRBD2. J was trimmed by 7 bases and V by 4 bases; bases with no gene match: 11. The CDR3 runs to 14 residues. Germline-derived CDR1 and CDR2 are SGDLS and YYNGEE. The CDR3 sequence: CASSPSAGIGEQYF. The CDR3 DNA sequence: TGTGCCAGCAGCCCTTCAGCGGGGATCGGGGAGCAGTACTTC.

This clone was detected only once. The chain carries TRBV7-9 and TRBJ1-2, with TRBD1 matching 8 bases. J lost 3 bases, V lost 5 bases, and 2 bases had no gene match. There are 13 residues in the CDR3. Germline assignment: CDR1 SEHNR and CDR2 FQNEAQ (reference sequence). CDR3 sequence: CASSTDRDYGYTF. The CDR3 DNA reads TGTGCCAGCAGCACGGACAGGGACTATGGCTACACCTTC.

This clone was counted a single time. This CDR3 is also generated by other DNA sequences in the sample. The chain is built from TRBV4-3 and TRBJ2-3; D may be TRBD2 (5 bases). This CDR3 has 14 residues. Germline V lookup: CDR1 LGHNA, CDR2 YSLEER. V lost 0 bases, J lost 3 bases, and 7 bases lay in between. As DNA, the CDR3 is TGCGCCAGCAGCCAAGATCGGGGAACAGATACGCAGTATTTT. Protein sequence: CASSQDRGTDTQYF.

There are a few counts of this clone. The chain uses TRBV11-2 and TRBJ2-1, with TRBD2 matching 8 bases. V lost 5 bases, J lost 1 base, and 1 base stayed unmatched. Germline V gene data show CDR1 as SGHAT and CDR2 as FQNNGV. The CDR3 runs to 14 residues. The CDR3: CASSLAGSYNEQFF. In DNA form, the CDR3 reads TGTGCCAGCAGCCTAGCGGGTTCCTACAATGAGCAGTTCTTC.

About this clone itself: Different DNA sequences within this sample yield the same CDR3. V is TRBV9 and J is TRBJ2-7; D is uncertain. The V gene lost 2 bases and the J gene lost 0 bases, with 9 bases spanning the gap. The germline V gene has CDR1 SGDLS and CDR2 YYNGEE. CDR3 length: 14 residues. This CDR3 reads CASSVGGSSYEQYF. The CDR3 nucleotides read TGTGCCAGCAGCGTCGGCGGAAGCTCCTACGAGCAGTACTTC.

This sequence joins TRBV10-3 and TRBJ2-1; D may match TRBD1 or TRBD2 (5 bases each). V was pared by 3 bases and J by 2 bases, with 11 bases between. Germline-derived CDR1 and CDR2 are ENHRY and SYGVKD. This CDR3 has 15 residues. This CDR3 is CAISDDGAAYNEQFF. The CDR3 DNA reads as TGTGCCATCAGTGATGACGGGGCAGCCTACAATGAGCAGTTCTTC.

A remark on this clone: The identical CDR3 is also encoded by other nucleotide sequences in the sample. In DNA form, the CDR3 reads TGTGCCAGCAGCGTAGGAGGTTGGGAGACCCAGTACTTC. It specifies CASSVGGWETQYF. The rearrangement uses TRBV9 and TRBJ2-5; D uncertain. From germline, CDR1 is SGDLS and CDR2 YYNGEE. The CDR3 is 13 amino acids. V was clipped by 0 bases and J by 5 bases, with 8 bases between them.

This chain joins TRBV6-5 and TRBJ1-2; no reliable D call. Deletions cut 4 bases from V and 8 bases from J, with 5 bases between. The CDR3 has 10 residues. Germline V gene sequence: CDR1 MNHEY, CDR2 SVGAGI. This CDR3 is CASSSIGYTF. The CDR3 nucleotides read TGTGCCAGCAGTTCCATCGGCTACACCTTC.

Note on this clone: Other nucleotide sequences from this sample produce the same CDR3. The gene calls are TRBV27 and TRBJ1-2; D gene uncertain. CDR1 is MNHEY, CDR2 SMNVEV, per germline (reference sequence). The germline V and J ends were trimmed by 2 bases and 3 bases, with 7 bases remaining between them. The CDR3 has 13 amino acids. The CDR3 sequence is CASSLSVDYGYTF. The CDR3 DNA is TGTGCCAGCAGTTTAAGCGTCGACTATGGCTACACCTTC.

The DNA of the CDR3 is TGCGCCAGCAGCCAAGATCCGGGCAGAGCAACTAATGAAAAACTGTTTTTT. It encodes CASSQDPGRATNEKLFF. The chain links TRBV4-1 to TRBJ1-4; D is undetermined. V lost 0 bases to trimming and J lost 0 bases, with 11 bases between them. CDR1 and CDR2 from the germline V gene are MGHRA and YSYEKL. This CDR3 has 17 amino acids.

About this clone: The same CDR3 can be traced to other DNA sequences in this sample. The chain couples TRBV27 to TRBJ1-5; TRBD1 is a possible D gene (6 bases). V lost 5 bases, J lost 0 bases, and 8 bases lay in between. The CDR3 has 14 amino acids. From germline, CDR1 is MNHEY and CDR2 SMNVEV (reference sequence). The CDR3 spells CASSLTGSNQPQHF. CDR3 bases: TGTGCCAGCAGTCTGACAGGTAGCAATCAGCCCCAGCATTTT.

The V and J genes are TRBV6-6 and TRBJ2-1, with 9 bases matching TRBD1. With V trimmed by 8 bases and J by 3 bases, 5 bases remained unmatched. This CDR3 has 14 residues. Germline values: CDR1 MNHNY, CDR2 SVGAGI (reference sequence). CDR3 in amino acids: CASVDRGIYNEQFF. CDR3 nucleotides: TGTGCCAGCGTAGACAGGGGGATCTACAATGAGCAGTTCTTC.

The rearrangement uses TRBV9 and TRBJ2-7, with D maybe TRBD2 (5 bases). From germline, CDR1 is SGDLS and CDR2 YYNGEE. This CDR3 is 12 amino acids long. V was cut by 4 bases and J by 3 bases, with 8 bases left in between. In DNA form, the CDR3 reads TGTGCCAGCAGCCACGGAGGCTACGAGCAGTACTTC. It codes for CASSHGGYEQYF.

The chain has TRBV28 and TRBJ2-7; D is unclear. The V end was cut by 5 bases, the J end by 9 bases, with 20 bases between. Germline V gene sequence: CDR1 MDHEN, CDR2 SYDVKM. CDR3 length: 14 amino acids. This CDR3 reads CASSPNTGPLGQYF. The CDR3 region has the DNA TGTGCCAGCAGTCCGAATACCGGGCCCCTGGGGCAGTACTTC.

As regards this clone: Other DNA sequences in the sample encode the same CDR3. This chain joins TRBV13 and TRBJ1-5; D gene uncertain. Germline CDR1 and CDR2: PRHDT and FYEKMQ (reference sequence). The CDR3 loop spans 12 amino acids. Between the trimmed V and J ends, which lost 3 bases and 2 bases, there was a span of 2 bases. The CDR3, as DNA: TGTGCCAGCAGCTTCGGCAATCAGCCCCAGCATTTT. Protein: CASSFGNQPQHF.

J is TRBJ2-3 and V is TRBV4-2; the match to TRBD2 covers 12 bases. The V gene end was trimmed by 5 bases and the J gene end by 1 base; junction bases not matched to a gene: 4. Germline CDR1 LGHNA, CDR2 YNFKEQ. This CDR3 region has 16 residues. The CDR3 reads CASSTRLAGGTDTQYF. The CDR3 bases are TGTGCCAGCAGCACACGACTAGCGGGGGGCACAGATACGCAGTATTTT.

This chain's CDR3 is CASSPFQGAKNEQYF. The CDR3 nucleotides are TGTGCCAGCAGCCCCTTCCAGGGGGCGAAGAACGAGCAGTACTTC. The rearrangement links TRBV7-9 to TRBJ2-7; TRBD1 matches 8 bases. CDR3 size: 15 residues. From germline, CDR1 is SEHNR and CDR2 FQNEAQ (reference sequence). Unmatched junction bases numbered 11, after V lost 5 bases and J lost 5 bases.

This chain uses TRBV27 with TRBJ2-1; a weak D match, TRBD2 (5 bases). Germline CDR1 and CDR2: MNHEY and SMNVEV (reference sequence). This CDR3 spans 13 amino acids. V lost 5 bases and J lost 5, with 10 bases in between. Here the CDR3 DNA reads TGTGCCAGCAGTCGGGGTCCCGACAATGAGCAGTTCTTC. Protein product: CASSRGPDNEQFF.

This chain links TRBV27 with TRBJ2-7, with D tentatively TRBD1 (6 bases). The CDR3 has 14 residues. Trimming left V 3 bases short and J 6 bases short, with 15 bases between. CDR1 is MNHEY, CDR2 SMNVEV, per germline (reference sequence). The CDR3 sequence is CASSLTGAPREQYF. CDR3 coding DNA: TGTGCCAGCAGTTTGACAGGAGCTCCCCGCGAGCAGTACTTC.

About this clone itself: The sample has other DNA sequences that encode this CDR3 too. The V gene is TRBV4-1, the J gene TRBJ2-7, with D tentatively TRBD2 (6 bases). V dropped 1 base and J dropped 4 bases, with 8 bases sitting between them. Germline V gene lookup returns CDR1 MGHRA and CDR2 YSYEKL. The CDR3 is 13 residues long. CDR3 in amino acids: CASSQGLGYEQYF. CDR3 coding DNA: TGCGCCAGCAGCCAAGGACTAGGTTACGAGCAGTACTTC.

A remark on this clone: Other DNA variants within this sample encode the same CDR3. The chain employs TRBV6-4 and TRBJ2-1, with D perhaps being TRBD1 or TRBD2 (5 bases each). V was cut by 3 bases and J by 4 bases, with 10 bases left in between. Germline loops: CDR1 MRHNA, CDR2 SNTAGT. CDR3 length: 14 amino acids. The CDR3, as DNA: TGTGCCAGCAGTGAGGGGGATCCGTACAATGAGCAGTTCTTC. Protein: CASSEGDPYNEQFF.

The rearrangement links TRBV7-9 to TRBJ2-7, with 9 nucleotides matching TRBD1. Per germline, CDR1 SEHNR and CDR2 FQNEAQ (reference sequence). The V gene end was trimmed by 4 bases and the J gene end by 4 bases; junction bases not matched to a gene: 2. The CDR3 length is 13 residues. CDR3 sequence reads: CASSSQGAYEQYF. The CDR3 DNA sequence: TGTGCCAGCAGCTCACAGGGGGCATACGAGCAGTACTTC.